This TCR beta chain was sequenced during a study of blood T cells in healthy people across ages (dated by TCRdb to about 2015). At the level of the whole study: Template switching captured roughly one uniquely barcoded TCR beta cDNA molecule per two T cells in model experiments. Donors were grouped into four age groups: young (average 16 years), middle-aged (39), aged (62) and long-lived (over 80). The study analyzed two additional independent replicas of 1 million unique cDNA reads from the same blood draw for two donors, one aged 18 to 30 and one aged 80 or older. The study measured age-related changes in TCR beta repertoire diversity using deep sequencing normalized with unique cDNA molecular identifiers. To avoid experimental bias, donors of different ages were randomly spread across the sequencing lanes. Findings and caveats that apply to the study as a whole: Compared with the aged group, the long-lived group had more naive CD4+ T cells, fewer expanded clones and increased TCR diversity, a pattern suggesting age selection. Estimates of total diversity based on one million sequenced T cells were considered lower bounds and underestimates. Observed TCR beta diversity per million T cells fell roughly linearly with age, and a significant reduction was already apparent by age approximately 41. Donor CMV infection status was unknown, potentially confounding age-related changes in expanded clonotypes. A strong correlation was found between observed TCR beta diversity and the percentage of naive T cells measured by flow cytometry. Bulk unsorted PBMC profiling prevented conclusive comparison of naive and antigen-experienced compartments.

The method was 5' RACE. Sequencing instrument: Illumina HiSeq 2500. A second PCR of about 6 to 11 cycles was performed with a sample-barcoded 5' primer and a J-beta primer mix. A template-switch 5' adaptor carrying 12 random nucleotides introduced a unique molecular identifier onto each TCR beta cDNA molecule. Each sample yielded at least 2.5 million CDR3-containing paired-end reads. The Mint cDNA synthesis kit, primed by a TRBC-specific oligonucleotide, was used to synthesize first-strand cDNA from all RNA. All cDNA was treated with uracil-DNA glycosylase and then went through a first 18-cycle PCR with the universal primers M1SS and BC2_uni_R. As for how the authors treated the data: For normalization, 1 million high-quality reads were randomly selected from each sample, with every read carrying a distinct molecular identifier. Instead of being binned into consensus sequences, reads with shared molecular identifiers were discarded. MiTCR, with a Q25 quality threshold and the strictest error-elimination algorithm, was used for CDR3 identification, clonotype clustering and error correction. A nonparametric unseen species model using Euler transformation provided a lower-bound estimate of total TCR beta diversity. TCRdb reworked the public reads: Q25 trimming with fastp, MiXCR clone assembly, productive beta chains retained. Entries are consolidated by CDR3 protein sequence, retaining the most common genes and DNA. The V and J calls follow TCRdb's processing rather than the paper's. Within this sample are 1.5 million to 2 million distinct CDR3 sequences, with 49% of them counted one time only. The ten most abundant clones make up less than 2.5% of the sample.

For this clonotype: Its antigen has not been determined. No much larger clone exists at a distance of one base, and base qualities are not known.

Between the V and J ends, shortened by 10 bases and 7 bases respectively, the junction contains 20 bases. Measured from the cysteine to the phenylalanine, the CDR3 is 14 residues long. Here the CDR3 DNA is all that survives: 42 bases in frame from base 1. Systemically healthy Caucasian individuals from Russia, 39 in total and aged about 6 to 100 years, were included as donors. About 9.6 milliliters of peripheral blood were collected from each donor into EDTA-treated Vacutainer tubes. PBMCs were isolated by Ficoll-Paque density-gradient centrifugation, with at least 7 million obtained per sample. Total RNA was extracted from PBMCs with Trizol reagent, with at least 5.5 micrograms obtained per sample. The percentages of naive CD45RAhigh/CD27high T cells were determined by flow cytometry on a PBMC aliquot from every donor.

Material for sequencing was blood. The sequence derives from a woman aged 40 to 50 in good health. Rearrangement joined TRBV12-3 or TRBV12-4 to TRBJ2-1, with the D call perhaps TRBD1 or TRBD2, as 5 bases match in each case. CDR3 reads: CAIPRDANGNEQFF. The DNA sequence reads TGTGCCATCCCTCGGGACGCCAACGGGAATGAGCAGTTCTTC.